This TCR beta chain emerged from a study of siplizumab effects on memory and regulatory T cells. Germline V gene sequence: CDR1 SGHAT, CDR2 FQNNGV. The ends were cut back, 2 bases at V and 3 bases at J, with 10 bases in the middle. This CDR3 spans 14 amino acids. Clones were read by immunoSEQ multiplex PCR, and TCRdb kept only the in-frame ones, dropping some. The sample comprises approximately 94,000 clones, roughly 93% of which are singletons, and less than 1.5% rests with the top ten. This chain connects TRBV11-2 to TRBJ1-1; D not resolved. The sample comprised non-Treg CD4+ T cells sorted from blood. This sequence originates from a human donor in good health. The CDR3 DNA is TGTGCCAGCAGCTTAAGATTCGGGGACACTGAAGCTTTCTTT. Encoded protein: CASSLRFGDTEAFF.